This is a list of T cell receptor beta chains from one sample in a study of cytomegalovirus exposure and HLA in healthy donors. TCRdb's copy holds only in-frame clones and misses some; the assay was immunoSEQ multiplex PCR. Of about 190,000 clones in the sample, roughly 77% were seen once. Sequenced input: PBMCs. These receptors originate from a man under 40 in good health and CMV-seropositive. Both conserved end residues are part of each CDR3. D genes are given only for firm matches.

d_call: .; v_call: TRBV6-6; j_call: TRBJ1-4; cdr3_aa: CASSAQRHEKLFF; cdr3_nt: TGTGCCAGCAGTGCTCAGCGCCATGAAAAACTGTTTTTT
d_call: TRBD1; v_call: TRBV30; j_call: TRBJ1-1; cdr3_aa: CAYQGARTEAFF; cdr3_nt: TGTGCCTACCAGGGGGCAAGGACTGAAGCTTTCTTT
d_call: .; v_call: TRBV9; j_call: TRBJ2-7; cdr3_aa: CASSVGRGSYEQYF; cdr3_nt: TGTGCCAGCAGCGTAGGACGGGGGTCCTACGAGCAGTACTTC
d_call: .; v_call: TRBV9; j_call: TRBJ1-1; cdr3_aa: CASTGRGRTEAFF; cdr3_nt: TGTGCCAGCACTGGCAGGGGTAGGACTGAAGCTTTCTTT
d_call: .; v_call: TRBV30; j_call: TRBJ2-1; cdr3_aa: CAWSVRGGVRRFF; cdr3_nt: TGTGCCTGGAGCGTACGAGGCGGAGTCCGCCGGTTCTTC
d_call: .; v_call: TRBV18; j_call: TRBJ1-2; cdr3_aa: CASSRSQGLEGYTF; cdr3_nt: TGTGCCAGCTCACGTTCACAGGGTCTGGAAGGCTACACCTTC
d_call: .; v_call: TRBV30; j_call: TRBJ1-3; cdr3_aa: CAWGVGGNTIYF; cdr3_nt: TGTGCCTGGGGAGTAGGTGGAAACACCATATATTTT
d_call: .; v_call: TRBV4-1; j_call: TRBJ2-7; cdr3_aa: CASSQGLGNSYEQYF; cdr3_nt: TGCGCCAGCAGCCAGGGACTGGGGAACTCCTACGAGCAGTACTTC
d_call: TRBD2; v_call: TRBV10-3; j_call: TRBJ2-3; cdr3_aa: CAISRLAADTQYF; cdr3_nt: TGTGCCATCAGTCGACTAGCGGCAGATACGCAGTATTTT
d_call: .; v_call: TRBV7-8; j_call: TRBJ2-3; cdr3_aa: CASSLSLRVPTDTQYF; cdr3_nt: TGTGCCAGCAGCTTATCGCTCCGAGTCCCCACAGATACGCAGTATTTT
d_call: TRBD2; v_call: TRBV10-3; j_call: TRBJ2-1; cdr3_aa: CAITQRDYNEQFF; cdr3_nt: TGTGCCATCACTCAGCGGGACTACAATGAGCAGTTCTTC
d_call: .; v_call: TRBV9; j_call: TRBJ2-3; cdr3_aa: CASSPRLAGITDTQYF; cdr3_nt: TGTGCCAGCAGCCCCCGACTGGCGGGGATAACAGATACGCAGTATTTT
d_call: TRBD1; v_call: TRBV7-2; j_call: TRBJ1-5; cdr3_aa: CASSSGTGEQPQHF; cdr3_nt: TGTGCCAGCAGCTCCGGAACAGGGGAGCAGCCCCAGCATTTT
d_call: TRBD1; v_call: TRBV10-3; j_call: TRBJ2-7; cdr3_aa: CAISEWRDRGSYEQYF; cdr3_nt: TGTGCCATCAGTGAGTGGAGGGACAGGGGCTCCTACGAGCAGTACTTC
d_call: .; v_call: TRBV7-6; j_call: TRBJ2-3; cdr3_aa: CASSSGTAYSTDTQYF; cdr3_nt: TGTGCCAGCAGCTCTGGGACTGCCTATAGCACAGATACGCAGTATTTT
d_call: .; v_call: TRBV7-3; j_call: TRBJ2-7; cdr3_aa: CASSPGGASGLGEQYF; cdr3_nt: TGTGCCAGCAGCCCCGGAGGGGCCTCGGGGCTGGGAGAGCAGTACTTC
d_call: TRBD2; v_call: TRBV5-1; j_call: TRBJ2-1; cdr3_aa: CASSLVSGSRNEQFF; cdr3_nt: TGCGCCAGCAGCTTGGTGAGCGGGAGCCGAAATGAGCAGTTCTTC